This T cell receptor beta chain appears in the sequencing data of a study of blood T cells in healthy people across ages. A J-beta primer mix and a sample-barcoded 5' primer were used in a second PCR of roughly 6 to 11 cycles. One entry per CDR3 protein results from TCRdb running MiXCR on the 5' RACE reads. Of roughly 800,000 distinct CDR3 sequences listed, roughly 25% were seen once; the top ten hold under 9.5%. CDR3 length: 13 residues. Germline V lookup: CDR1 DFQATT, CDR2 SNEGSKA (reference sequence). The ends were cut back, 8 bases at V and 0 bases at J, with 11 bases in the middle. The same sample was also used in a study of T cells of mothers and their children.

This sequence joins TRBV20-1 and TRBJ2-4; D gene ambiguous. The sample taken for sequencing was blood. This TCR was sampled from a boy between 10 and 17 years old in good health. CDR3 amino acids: CSFSDIAKNIQYF. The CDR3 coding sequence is TGCAGTTTCTCAGACATAGCCAAAAACATTCAGTACTTC.